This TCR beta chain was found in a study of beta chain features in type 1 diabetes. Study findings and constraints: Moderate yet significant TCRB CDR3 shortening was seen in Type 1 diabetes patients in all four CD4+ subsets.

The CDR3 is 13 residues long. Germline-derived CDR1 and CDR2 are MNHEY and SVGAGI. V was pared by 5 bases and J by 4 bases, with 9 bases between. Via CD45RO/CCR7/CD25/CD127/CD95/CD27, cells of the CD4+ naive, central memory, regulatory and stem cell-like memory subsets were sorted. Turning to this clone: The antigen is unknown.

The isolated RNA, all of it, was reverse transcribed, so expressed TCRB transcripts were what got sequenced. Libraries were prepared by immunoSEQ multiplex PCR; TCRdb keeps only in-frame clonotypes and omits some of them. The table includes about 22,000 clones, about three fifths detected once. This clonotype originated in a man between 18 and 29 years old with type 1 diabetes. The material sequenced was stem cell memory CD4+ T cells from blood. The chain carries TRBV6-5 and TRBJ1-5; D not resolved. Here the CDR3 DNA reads TGTGCCAGCAGTCGTCTCGGGAATCAGCCCCAGCATTTT. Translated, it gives CASSRLGNQPQHF.